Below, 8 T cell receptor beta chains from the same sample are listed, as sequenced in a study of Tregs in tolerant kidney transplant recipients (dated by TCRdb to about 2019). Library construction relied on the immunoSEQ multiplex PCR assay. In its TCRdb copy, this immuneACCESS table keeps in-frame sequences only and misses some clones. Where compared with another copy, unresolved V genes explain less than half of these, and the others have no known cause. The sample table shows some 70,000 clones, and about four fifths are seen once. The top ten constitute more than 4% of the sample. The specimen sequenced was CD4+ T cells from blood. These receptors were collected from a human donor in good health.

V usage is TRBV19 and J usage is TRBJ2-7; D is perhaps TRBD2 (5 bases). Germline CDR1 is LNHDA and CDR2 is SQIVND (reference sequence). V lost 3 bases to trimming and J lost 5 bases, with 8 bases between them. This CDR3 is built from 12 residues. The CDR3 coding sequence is TGTGCCAGTAGTATTAGGCGGGACGAGCAGTACTTC. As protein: CASSIRRDEQYF.

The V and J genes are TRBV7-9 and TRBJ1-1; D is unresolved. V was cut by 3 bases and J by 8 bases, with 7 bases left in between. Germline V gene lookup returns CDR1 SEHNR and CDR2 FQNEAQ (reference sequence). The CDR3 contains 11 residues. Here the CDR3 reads CASSFLSEAFF. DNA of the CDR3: TGTGCCAGCAGCTTTTTATCCGAAGCTTTCTTT.

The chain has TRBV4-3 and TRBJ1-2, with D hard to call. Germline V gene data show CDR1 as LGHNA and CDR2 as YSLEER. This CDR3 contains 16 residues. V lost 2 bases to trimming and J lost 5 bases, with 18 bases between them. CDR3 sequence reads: CASSQSYGNRGYGYTF. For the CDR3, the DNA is TGCGCCAGCAGCCAATCGTATGGAAACCGAGGGTATGGCTACACCTTC.

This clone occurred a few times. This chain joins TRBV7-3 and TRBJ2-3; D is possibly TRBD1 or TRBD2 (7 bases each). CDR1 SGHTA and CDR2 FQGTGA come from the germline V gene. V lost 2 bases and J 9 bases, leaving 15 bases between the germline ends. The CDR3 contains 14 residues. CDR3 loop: CASSLDARGGTQYF. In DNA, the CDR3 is TGTGCCAGCAGCTTAGACGCCAGGGGGGGCACGCAGTATTTT.

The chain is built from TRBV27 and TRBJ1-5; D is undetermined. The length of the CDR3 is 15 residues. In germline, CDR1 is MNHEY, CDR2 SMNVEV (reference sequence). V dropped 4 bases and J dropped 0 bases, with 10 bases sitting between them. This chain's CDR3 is CASSSLDDSNQPQHF. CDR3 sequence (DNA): TGTGCCAGCAGTTCCCTGGACGATAGCAATCAGCCCCAGCATTTT.

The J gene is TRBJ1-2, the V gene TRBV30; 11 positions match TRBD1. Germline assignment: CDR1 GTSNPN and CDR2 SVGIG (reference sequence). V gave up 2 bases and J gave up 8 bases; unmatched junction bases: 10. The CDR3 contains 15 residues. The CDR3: CAWSSGQGAIRGYTF. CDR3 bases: TGTGCCTGGAGTTCAGGACAGGGGGCTATAAGGGGCTACACCTTC.

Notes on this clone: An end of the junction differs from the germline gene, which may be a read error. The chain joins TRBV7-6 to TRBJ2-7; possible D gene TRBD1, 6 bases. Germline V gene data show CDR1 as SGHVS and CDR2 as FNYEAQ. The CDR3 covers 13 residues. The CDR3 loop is CTSSYTGTNEQYF. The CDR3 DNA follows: TGTACCAGCAGTTACACAGGGACCAACGAGCAGTACTTC.

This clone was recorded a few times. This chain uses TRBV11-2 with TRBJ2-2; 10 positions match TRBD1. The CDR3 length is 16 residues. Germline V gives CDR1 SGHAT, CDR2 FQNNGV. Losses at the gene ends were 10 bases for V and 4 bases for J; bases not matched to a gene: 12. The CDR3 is CATLPRGQGSTGELFF. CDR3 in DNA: TGTGCCACCCTTCCAAGGGGACAGGGGAGCACCGGGGAGCTGTTTTTT. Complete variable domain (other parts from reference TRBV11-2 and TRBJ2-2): EAGVAQSPRYKIIEKRQSVAFWCNPISGHATLYWYQQILGQGPKLLIQFQNNGVVDDSQLPKDRFSAERLKGVDSTLKIQPAKLEDSAVYLCATLPRGQGSTGELFFGEGSRLTVL.